In this sample, the clone carrying this T cell receptor beta chain turned up many times. As yet, its antigen is unknown. TCR alpha and beta CDR3 regions were amplified from RNA using iRepertoire nested multiplex PCR. One-step reverse transcription and amplification started from about 100-400 ng of tissue mRNA or PBMC total RNA. TCRdb reprocessed the multiplex PCR reads with MiXCR, giving one entry per CDR3 protein. The sample consists of approximately 90,000 distinct CDR3 sequences, about 23% of them appearing once. The data belong to a study of glioma-infiltrating T cells. Notes on the study in general: Tissue-blood divergence was below expectation in non-neoplastic patients, above in gliomas.

Germline V gene sequence: CDR1 MNHNS, CDR2 SASEGT. Trimming pared 1 base from V and 0 bases from J, leaving 10 bases between. The CDR3 runs to 16 residues. This chain connects TRBV6-1 to TRBJ1-5; D is unresolved. The TCR comes from a human donor with low-grade glioma or glioblastoma, undergoing nonglioma brain surgery, or in good health (not recorded which). Material: glioma tissue, nonneoplastic brain tissue, or PBMCs (not recorded which). CDR3 DNA: TGTGCCAGCAGTGAAGTGGCAGGAACTAGCAATCAGCCCCAGCATTTT. This sequence encodes CASSEVAGTSNQPQHF.